The 9 T cell receptor beta chains given below trace back to one sample, sequenced in a study of shared clonotypes between healthy human individuals. The table came from immunoSEQ multiplex PCR; TCRdb's copy has only in-frame clones and leaves some out. The table has around 500,000 clones, around 80% seen once. The sequencing sample was made of PBMCs. The source is a woman in her forties in good health. Some clones in this sample may be carry-over from other donors' samples.

This clone was seen many times. Different DNA sequences within this sample yield the same CDR3. The chain is built from TRBV11-2 and TRBJ2-2; TRBD2 might be the D (6 bases). CDR1 is SGHAT and CDR2 is FQNNGV in the germline V gene. This CDR3 has 16 amino acids. Deletions cut 4 bases from V and 6 bases from J, with 18 bases between. The CDR3, as DNA: TGTGCCAGCAGCTCTATGGGGGGTTCGGGATCCGGGGAGCTGTTTTTT. It translates to CASSSMGGSGSGELFF.

As for this clone: The same CDR3 is also encoded by other DNA sequences in this sample. V and J are TRBV19 and TRBJ2-3; 11 bases align to TRBD2. This CDR3 contains 13 residues. The germline CDR1 and CDR2 sequences are LNHDA and SQIVND (reference sequence). Unmatched junction bases numbered 3, after V lost 9 bases and J lost 4 bases. The CDR3 sequence: CASRLAGSDTQYF. DNA of the CDR3: TGTGCCAGCCGACTAGCGGGATCAGATACGCAGTATTTT.

The rearrangement joins TRBV19 to TRBJ1-5; TRBD1 aligns across 7 bases. The germline V gene encodes CDR1 LNHDA and CDR2 SQIVND (reference sequence). J lost 9 bases, V lost 4 bases, and 18 bases had no gene match. This CDR3 has 17 residues. The CDR3 is CASSTPDRIGRVGPQHF. CDR3 bases: TGTGCCAGTAGTACCCCGGACAGGATCGGGCGAGTGGGGCCCCAGCATTTT.

The chain carries TRBV11-2 and TRBJ2-2, with TRBD1 identical over 9 bases. Unmatched junction bases numbered 7, after V lost 5 bases and J lost 0 bases. The CDR3 sequence is 17 residues long. Germline CDR1 reads SGHAT; CDR2 reads FQNNGV. The CDR3: CASSPPGQGSNTGELFF. The CDR3 region has the DNA TGTGCCAGCAGCCCTCCGGGACAGGGCTCGAACACCGGGGAGCTGTTTTTT. The whole variable domain, filled in from reference TRBV11-2 and TRBJ2-2, reads EAGVAQSPRYKIIEKRQSVAFWCNPISGHATLYWYQQILGQGPKLLIQFQNNGVVDDSQLPKDRFSAERLKGVDSTLKIQPAKLEDSAVYLCASSPPGQGSNTGELFFGEGSRLTVL.

This chain joins TRBV23-1 and TRBJ2-7; no definite D call. TRBV23-1 carries the ORF label, with uncertain function. Trimming removed 3 bases from V and 3 bases from J, with 36 bases in between. The CDR3 contains 22 residues. CDR3 coding DNA: TGCGCCAGCAGTCAGCCGCACCCGTACACCTGTGTTCTAACGAGGAGTCGCTACGAGCAGTACTTC. This gives the protein CASSQPHPYTCVLTRSRYEQYF.

V usage is TRBV15 and J usage is TRBJ2-6, with D perhaps TRBD2 (6 bases). Germline lookup yields CDR1 LNHNV and CDR2 YYDKDF (reference sequence). V was trimmed by 1 base and J by 2 bases, leaving 9 bases between them. The CDR3 is made up of 16 amino acids. For the CDR3, the DNA is TGTGCCACCAGCAGAGGCGGGGCCGCTGGGGCCAACGTCCTGACTTTC. Translated, it gives CATSRGGAAGANVLTF.

As DNA, the CDR3 is TGTGCCAGCAGCGTAGCGGGGAACAATGAGCAGTTCTTC. It is translated as CASSVAGNNEQFF. This chain connects TRBV9 to TRBJ2-1; possible D gene TRBD2, 5 bases. Trimming cost V 0 bases and J 5 bases, with 6 bases left between them. The CDR3 runs 13 residues. From germline, CDR1 is SGDLS and CDR2 YYNGEE.

This clone was counted a single time. Sequence at one end of the junction differs from germline and may be a read error. The J gene is TRBJ2-5, the V gene TRBV7-7, with D possibly TRBD2 on 5 matching bases. CDR1 and CDR2 (germline): SSHAT, FNYEAQ (reference sequence). The CDR3 is 14 amino acids. The CDR3 spells CASSARGVSETQYF. CDR3 DNA sequence: TGTGCTAGCAGCGCACGGGGAGTCTCTGAGACCCAGTACTTC. Using reference TRBV7-7 and TRBJ2-5 for the parts outside the CDR3, the full variable domain is GAGVSQSPRYKVTKRGQDVTLRCDPISSHATLYWYQQALGQGPEFLTYFNYEAQPDKSGLPSDRFSAERPEGSISTLTIQRTEQRDSAMYRCASSARGVSETQYFGPGTRLLVL.

This chain joins TRBV18 and TRBJ1-1; D uncertain. Between the trimmed V and J ends, which lost 3 bases and 0 bases, there was a span of 14 bases. CDR1 is KGHSH, CDR2 LQKENI, per germline. The CDR3 sequence is 16 residues long. In DNA form, the CDR3 reads TGTGCCAGCTCACCCCGACCTGCGTCAATGAACACTGAAGCTTTCTTT. Amino acids: CASSPRPASMNTEAFF.